The sequence of this TCR beta chain was determined in a study of cytomegalovirus exposure and HLA in healthy donors. Study at large: Out of 398 genotyped donors, roughly 78% belonged to the Caucasian-associated ancestry cluster. General study results and limits: Earlier results showed most TCR beta V segments being productive about 87% or about 30% of the time. A few chains linked to CMV were shown in vitro to be specific for CMV antigens.

For this clone: Antigen specificity is unknown.

CDR3 length: 13 amino acids. Unmatched junction bases numbered 6, after V lost 8 bases and J lost 6 bases. Germline loops: CDR1 SNHLY, CDR2 FYNNEI. The primer mix had 60 Vbeta and 13 Jbeta primers. Using immunoSEQ multiplex PCR, the repertoire was profiled, and TCRdb retains in-frame clones only, with some absent. The data contain more than 100,000 clones, 60% to 80% of them singletons. The chain joins TRBV2 to TRBJ2-1, with TRBD2 matching 8 bases. Sequencing was performed on PBMCs. This TCR derives from a male donor in good health and CMV-seronegative. The CDR3, as DNA: TGTGCCAGCCGGGGGGGACCTAGCAATGAGCAGTTCTTC. This gives the protein CASRGGPSNEQFF.